The 7 T cell receptor beta chains presented below share a single source sample, sequenced in a study of spatial heterogeneity in lung cancer. TCRdb re-derived calls from the 5' RACE reads in MiXCR, one entry per CDR3 protein. This sample yields about 13,000 distinct CDR3 sequences, of which approximately 2.9% are seen a single time; roughly 17% belongs to the top ten. No cognate antigen is known for these TCRs. Time point given: sample taken at primary tumor resection. Study-wide results and limits: For expanded intratumoral alpha and beta TCRs, counts tracked tumor mutation counts.

This specimen was lung tumor tissue, taken at surgery. The receptors stem from a male donor with early-stage non-small cell lung cancer.

This clonotype ranks as medium-sized. The V gene is TRBV7-2, the J gene TRBJ2-1; D gene uncertain. In germline, CDR1 is SGHTA, CDR2 FQGNSA. This CDR3 spans 14 amino acids. The V end lost 1 base, the J end lost 8 bases, and 12 bases lay between the germline ends. This CDR3 reads CASSLVGVTDEQFF. CDR3 DNA sequence: TGTGCCAGCAGCTTAGTTGGTGTCACGGATGAGCAGTTCTTC.

Ten or more counts support this clonotype. The V call is TRBV5-1, the J call TRBJ1-4; D possibly corresponds to TRBD1 (6 bases). V shed 0 bases and J shed 5 bases, with 14 bases lying between them. The germline V gene encodes CDR1 SGHRS and CDR2 YFSETQ. This CDR3 is 16 amino acids long. The CDR3 bases are TGCGCCAGCAGCTTGGGGCCGACAGGCCCAAATGAAAAACTGTTTTTT. This codes for CASSLGPTGPNEKLFF.

The chain has TRBV7-2 and TRBJ2-5, with a possible D match to TRBD1 (6 bases). Per germline, CDR1 SGHTA and CDR2 FQGNSA. V shed 2 bases and J shed 5 bases, with 15 bases lying between them. The CDR3 loop spans 15 amino acids. In DNA, the CDR3 is TGTGCCAGCAGCTTACAGGGGACGCAGAGGGAGACCCAGTACTTC. Protein product: CASSLQGTQRETQYF.

A note on this clonotype: This may come from a read error, since a much larger clone is one base off. The gene calls are TRBV7-9 and TRBJ1-6, with D uncertain. Trimming removed 1 base from V and 5 bases from J, with 9 bases in between. Germline V gene sequence: CDR1 SEHNR, CDR2 FQNEAQ (reference sequence). CDR3 length equals 15 residues. The DNA of the CDR3 is TGTGCCAGCAGCTTAGGCAGCAGAAATAATTCACCCCTCCACTTT. As protein: CASSLGSRNNSPLHF.

The chain combines TRBV2 with TRBJ2-5, with TRBD1 identical over 10 bases. This CDR3 spans 19 amino acids. Germline lookup yields CDR1 SNHLY and CDR2 FYNNEI. V was pared by 8 bases and J by 4 bases, with 22 bases of the junction left unmatched. The CDR3 DNA reads as TGTGCCAGCTTCGGGCCCCCTTTTTATGACAGGGGGCGAGGAGAGACCCAGTACTTC. Protein sequence: CASFGPPFYDRGRGETQYF.

This clonotype appeared many times. The CDR3 nucleotides read TGTGCCAGCAGCGTAGGAGGAGACACCATATATTTT. This translates into CASSVGGDTIYF. The gene calls are TRBV9 and TRBJ1-3, with unresolved D. This CDR3 is 12 amino acids long. Trimming took off 0 bases at V and 8 bases at J, with 6 bases between the two ends. Germline V gene sequence: CDR1 SGDLS, CDR2 YYNGEE. Variable domain in full (rest from reference TRBV9 and TRBJ1-3): DSGVTQTPKHLITATGQRVTLRCSPRSGDLSVYWYQQSLDQGLQFLIQYYNGEERAKGNILERFSAQQFPDLHSELNLSSLELGDSALYFCASSVGGDTIYFGEGSWLTVV.

By sample share, this clonotype is medium-sized. The rearrangement joins TRBV6-5 to TRBJ1-1; 9 nucleotides align to TRBD1. Per germline, CDR1 MNHEY and CDR2 SVGAGI. The V gene end was trimmed by 4 bases and the J gene end by 5 bases; junction bases not matched to a gene: 2. There are 13 residues in the CDR3. The CDR3 nucleotides read TGTGCCAGCAGTTTGGACAGGGGTACTGAAGCTTTCTTT. This translates into CASSLDRGTEAFF.